This paragraph covers one T cell receptor (beta chain) sequence. Its specificity is unknown. Time point meaning: week 35, safety follow-up. One vaccine dose held 300 ug of mutant IDH1 20-mer peptide and came with topical imiquimod. Donors had new WHO grade 3 or 4 IDH1-mutant, ATRX-lost astrocytomas. The sample is drawn from a study of a mutant IDH1 vaccine in newly diagnosed glioma. Study in general: The therapy given earlier, which was standard therapy, consisted of radiotherapy, temozolomide, or both, and most of the patients received both.

The CDR3 is 16 residues long. Germline lookup yields CDR1 SGHTA and CDR2 FQGNSA. J lost 4 bases, V lost 4 bases, and 7 bases had no gene match. Produced via immunoSEQ multiplex PCR; TCRdb's table is partial and in-frame only. The table has tens of thousands of clones, roughly 80% seen once. Study-wide results and limits: Vaccination induced immune responses in 93.3% of patients.

The receptor comes from a middle-aged man with glioma. This specimen was PBMCs, taken from a glioma patient whose treatment included an IDH1 peptide vaccine. The chain employs TRBV7-2 and TRBJ2-1; 10 nucleotides agree with TRBD2. CDR3 coding DNA: TGTGCCAGCAGCTCCACCGGGACTAGCGCTTACAATGAGCAGTTCTTC. This sequence encodes CASSSTGTSAYNEQFF.